This TCR beta chain derives from a study of T cell changes during pregnancy in multiple sclerosis. This clone was observed once. Only in-frame clones appear in the TCRdb table, and some are missing; sequencing was by immunoSEQ multiplex PCR. The sample lists under 75,000 clones; nearly 95% were seen once. V was cut by 8 bases and J by 5 bases, with 12 bases left in between. Germline values: CDR1 LNHDA, CDR2 SQIVND (reference sequence). The CDR3 covers 12 residues. Material: CD4+ T cells from peripheral blood mononuclear cells, obtained after pregnancy. This chain joins TRBV19 and TRBJ1-2; D is uncertain. The source of this sequence is a female donor with multiple sclerosis, enrolled in a pregnancy study. CDR3 sequence: CASANVRYGYTF. The CDR3 DNA reads as TGTGCCAGTGCCAACGTGAGGTATGGCTACACCTTC.